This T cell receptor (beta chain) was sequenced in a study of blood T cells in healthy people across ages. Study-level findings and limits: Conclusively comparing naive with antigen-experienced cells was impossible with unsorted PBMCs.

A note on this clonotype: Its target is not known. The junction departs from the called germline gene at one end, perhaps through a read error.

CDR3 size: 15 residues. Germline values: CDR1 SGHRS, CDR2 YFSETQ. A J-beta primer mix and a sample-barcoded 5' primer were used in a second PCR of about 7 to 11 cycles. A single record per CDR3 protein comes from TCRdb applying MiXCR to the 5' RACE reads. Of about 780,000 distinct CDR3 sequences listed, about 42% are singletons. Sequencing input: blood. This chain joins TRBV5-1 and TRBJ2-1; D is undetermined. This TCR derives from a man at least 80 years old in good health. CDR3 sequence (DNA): TGCGCCAGCGGCTTTGGCGGACCATTTATGGGTGAGCAGTTCTTC. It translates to CASGFGGPFMGEQFF.